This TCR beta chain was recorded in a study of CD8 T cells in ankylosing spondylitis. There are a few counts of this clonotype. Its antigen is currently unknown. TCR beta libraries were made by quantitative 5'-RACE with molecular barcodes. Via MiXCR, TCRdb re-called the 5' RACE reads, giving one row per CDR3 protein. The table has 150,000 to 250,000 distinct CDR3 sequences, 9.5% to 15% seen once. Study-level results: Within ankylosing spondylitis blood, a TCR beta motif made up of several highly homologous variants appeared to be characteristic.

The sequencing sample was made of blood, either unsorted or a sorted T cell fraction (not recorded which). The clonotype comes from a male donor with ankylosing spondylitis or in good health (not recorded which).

The CDR3 sequence is CASRGDRGDEQYF. The CDR3 bases are TGCGCCAGCAGGGGGGACAGGGGCGACGAGCAGTACTTC. The chain joins TRBV10-2 to TRBJ2-7, with 10 positions matching TRBD1. Germline-derived CDR1 and CDR2 are WSHSY and SAAADI. V gave up 6 bases and J gave up 5 bases; unmatched junction bases: 4. This CDR3 contains 13 residues.